The present T cell receptor beta chain was sequenced within a study of tumor and adjacent non-tumor tissue in lung cancer. Overall study: Samples averaged roughly 4.2 million productive TCRbeta reads each.

This sample's RNA came from whole unsorted tissue. CDR3 size: 14 residues. The ends were cut back, 10 bases at V and 4 bases at J, with 17 bases in the middle. The germline V gene encodes CDR1 MNHEY and CDR2 SMNVEV (reference sequence). Three rounds of nested PCR, following a modified ARM-PCR protocol, produced the TCRbeta library. Via MiXCR, TCRdb re-called the multiplex PCR reads, giving one row per CDR3 protein. Here the sample spans 120,000 to 150,000 distinct CDR3 sequences, approximately 72% being singletons. This clonotype was detected once. The TCR originated in a man in his 60s with small cell lung cancer. The gene calls are TRBV27 and TRBJ2-1, with TRBD2 as a possible D gene (6 bases). Sequencing input: lung tumor tissue. In DNA form, the CDR3 reads TGTGCCAACTCCCGAAGCGGGTCTTACAATGAGCAGTTCTTC. Protein: CANSRSGSYNEQFF.